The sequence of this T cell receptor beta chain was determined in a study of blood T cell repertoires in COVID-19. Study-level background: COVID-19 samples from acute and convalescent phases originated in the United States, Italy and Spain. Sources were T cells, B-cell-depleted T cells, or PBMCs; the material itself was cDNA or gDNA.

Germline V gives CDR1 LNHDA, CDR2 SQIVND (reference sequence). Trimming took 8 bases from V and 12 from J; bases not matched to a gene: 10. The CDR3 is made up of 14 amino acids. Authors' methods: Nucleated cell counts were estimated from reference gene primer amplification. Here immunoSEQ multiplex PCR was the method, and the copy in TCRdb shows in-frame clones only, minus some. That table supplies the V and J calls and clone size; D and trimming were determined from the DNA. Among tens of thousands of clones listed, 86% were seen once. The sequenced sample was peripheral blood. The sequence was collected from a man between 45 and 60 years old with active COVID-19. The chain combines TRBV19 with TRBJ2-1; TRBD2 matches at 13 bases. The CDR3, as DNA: TGTGCCAGTCAGAGACTAGCGGGGGGTCTAGTGCAGTTCTTC. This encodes CASQRLAGGLVQFF.